These 13 T cell receptor beta chains were sequenced from one sample in a study of shared clonotypes between healthy human individuals (dated by TCRdb to about 2020). Library preparation was by the immunoSEQ multiplex PCR assay. TCRdb re-hosts the immuneACCESS table, in-frame sequences only. Its copies lack some clones; in the studies checked, an unresolved V gene accounts for under half of them, and the cause for the rest is not known. The sample includes about 690,000 clones, with roughly 91% observed a single time. The biggest ten clones account for roughly 36% of the sample. Sequenced input: memory CD8+ T cells from PBMCs. In light of the paper, this sample's cell subset or site label describes: CD45RO+ cells pooled with CCR7-negative TemRA cells. These receptors all come from a young man in good health. Some clones in this sample may be carry-over from other donors' samples.

This clone was seen a single time. J is TRBJ2-1 and V is TRBV4-2; 10 nucleotides line up with TRBD2. The germline gives CDR1 LGHNA, CDR2 YNFKEQ. The CDR3 has 17 amino acids. Unmatched junction bases numbered 4, after V lost 2 bases and J lost 0 bases. The CDR3 region has the DNA TGTGCCAGCAGCCAAAGACTAGCGGGTAGCTCCTACAATGAGCAGTTCTTC. It codes for CASSQRLAGSSYNEQFF.

The CDR3: CASSVRGAGGPREQFF. As DNA, the CDR3 is TGCGCCAGCAGCGTCCGCGGGGCGGGAGGGCCCCGGGAGCAGTTCTTC. This rearrangement joins TRBV4-3 to TRBJ2-1; 9 nucleotides agree with TRBD2. The CDR3 totals 16 residues. The V and J ends lost 5 bases and 10 bases, in that order; junction bases with no gene match: 15. Germline V gene sequence: CDR1 LGHNA, CDR2 YSLEER.

J is TRBJ2-1 and V is TRBV4-1; 7 bases are a match to TRBD2. The CDR3 is made up of 14 amino acids. The V and J ends lost 5 bases and 7 bases, in that order; junction bases with no gene match: 8. Germline loops: CDR1 MGHRA, CDR2 YSYEKL. The CDR3 loop reads CASSFLAGVNEQFF. Written as DNA, the CDR3 is TGCGCCAGCAGCTTCCTCGCGGGAGTGAATGAGCAGTTCTTC.

The gene calls are TRBV10-2 and TRBJ1-4; D ambiguous. Trimming took off 0 bases at V and 8 bases at J, with 13 bases between the two ends. Germline CDR1 and CDR2: WSHSY and SAAADI. The CDR3 is 15 amino acids. The CDR3 bases are TGCGCCAGCAGTGAGTCGAACGCTGGTGGGGAAAAACTGTTTTTT. It codes for CASSESNAGGEKLFF.

The V and J genes are TRBV15 and TRBJ2-3, with 9 positions matching TRBD1. CDR1 and CDR2 from the germline V gene are LNHNV and YYDKDF (reference sequence). The V and J ends lost 0 bases and 2 bases, in that order; junction bases with no gene match: 3. The CDR3 totals 16 residues. CDR3 amino acids: CATSRDGTGTTDTQYF. The CDR3 DNA is TGTGCCACCAGCAGAGATGGGACAGGGACCACAGATACGCAGTATTTT.

The chain has TRBV7-7 and TRBJ2-5; weak D call: TRBD1 (6 bases). Trimming took off 3 bases at V and 5 bases at J, with 10 bases between the two ends. CDR3 length: 13 residues. Germline V gives CDR1 SSHAT, CDR2 FNYEAQ (reference sequence). The CDR3 DNA follows: TGTGCCAGCAGCTTGGACAGCAGGGAGACCCAGTACTTC. Translated, it gives CASSLDSRETQYF.

The chain combines TRBV6-5 with TRBJ1-6; no definite D call. V dropped 6 bases and J dropped 5 bases, with 5 bases sitting between them. CDR1 and CDR2 from the germline V gene are MNHEY and SVGAGI. The CDR3 sequence is 12 residues long. The DNA of the CDR3 is TGTGCCAGCAGCCCCCATAATTCACCCCTCCACTTT. Translated: CASSPHNSPLHF.

This chain joins TRBV11-2 and TRBJ2-5; D remains ambiguous. The length of the CDR3 is 13 residues. Trimming took 0 bases from V and 4 from J, leaving 6 bases between them. CDR1 is SGHAT, CDR2 FQNNGV, per germline. CDR3 sequence reads: CASSLDPGETQYF. CDR3 nucleotide sequence: TGTGCCAGCAGCTTAGATCCGGGAGAGACCCAGTACTTC.

This sequence joins TRBV16 and TRBJ2-3, with 15 bases matching TRBD2. The CDR3 spans 21 residues. Germline CDR1 and CDR2: KGHSY and FQNENV. V lost 2 bases and J lost 4; bases outside the gene matches: 16. In DNA form, the CDR3 reads TGTGCCAGCAGCCAACATCCTAGGGGACTAGCGGGAGGCCAACACGCAGATACGCAGTATTTT. Translated, it gives CASSQHPRGLAGGQHADTQYF.

This chain links TRBV9 with TRBJ2-6; 8 bases agree with TRBD1. V lost 3 bases and J lost 3; bases outside the gene matches: 5. The germline V gene encodes CDR1 SGDLS and CDR2 YYNGEE. This CDR3 has 16 amino acids. This CDR3 reads CASSEDRGGGANVLTF. In DNA, the CDR3 is TGTGCCAGCAGCGAAGACAGGGGAGGTGGGGCCAACGTCCTGACTTTC.

V gene TRBV4-1 combines with J gene TRBJ2-3, with 14 positions matching TRBD2. The CDR3 spans 17 residues. The trim removed 4 bases at V and 3 bases at J, leaving 6 bases unmatched. From germline, CDR1 is MGHRA and CDR2 YSYEKL. The CDR3 loop is CASSPTSGRARTDTQYF. CDR3 nucleotides: TGCGCCAGCAGCCCGACTAGCGGGAGGGCCCGGACAGATACGCAGTATTTT.

V gene TRBV4-2 combines with J gene TRBJ2-5, with 8 nucleotides matching TRBD1. Trimming at V came to 0 bases and at J to 5 bases, leaving 5 bases not matched to a gene. CDR3 length equals 15 residues. Looked up from germline, CDR1 is LGHNA and CDR2 is YNFKEQ. The CDR3 region has the DNA TGTGCCAGCAGCCAAGAGAAGGGACAGGTGGAGACCCAGTACTTC. Its protein is CASSQEKGQVETQYF.

CDR3 DNA: TGTGCCAGTACCACGGGGTACGGGGACAGGAGTTACTATGGCTACACCTTC. Translating it yields CASTTGYGDRSYYGYTF. The V and J genes are TRBV19 and TRBJ1-2; 8 bases map to TRBD1. The ends lost 7 bases at V and 3 bases at J; junction bases unmatched: 16. Per germline, CDR1 LNHDA and CDR2 SQIVND (reference sequence). The CDR3 runs to 17 residues.